Shown below are 25 T cell receptor beta chains from a single sample sequenced in a study of regulatory T cells in long-lasting Graves disease. CDR3 regions were amplified by Arm-PCR using iRepertoire HTBI primers to build TCR beta libraries. TCRdb reprocessed the multiplex PCR reads via MiXCR and lists one record per CDR3 protein. In the table there are roughly 380,000 distinct CDR3 sequences, about a sixth of which are singletons. Sample time point: newly diagnosed GD, antithyroid drugs for less than 3 months. Following extraction of RNA from PBMCs, that RNA was used to make the TCR library. This same sample was also taken into another study, of T cells in Graves' hyperthyroidism and ophthalmopathy.

The sequencing used peripheral blood mononuclear cells (PBMCs), collected at new diagnosis, from a patient treated with antithyroid drugs. These receptors were taken from a man aged 40-49 years with Graves disease.

As to this clonotype: A read error may be the cause here, since a much bigger clone is one base away. This sequence joins TRBV5-1 and TRBJ2-7; D not certain. The CDR3 consists of 16 residues. Germline V lookup: CDR1 SGHRS, CDR2 YFSETQ. Trimming removed 4 bases from V and 7 bases from J, with 24 bases in between. The CDR3 spells CASSPGPSGSYNEQYF. The CDR3 DNA follows: TGCGCCAGCAGCCCTGGACCATCCGGCTCCTACAATGAGCAGTACTTC. Full variable domain (outside the CDR3, taken from reference TRBV5-1 and TRBJ2-7): KAGVTQTPRYLIKTRGQQVTLSCSPISGHRSVSWYQQTPGQGLQFLFEYFSETQRNKGNFPGRFSGRQFSNSRSEMNVSTLELGDSALYLCASSPGPSGSYNEQYFGPGTRLTVT.

This clonotype has a count of ten or more. The chain joins TRBV5-1 to TRBJ2-6; 8 bases fit TRBD1. Germline CDR1 reads SGHRS; CDR2 reads YFSETQ. Trimming cost V 3 bases and J 2 bases; bases outside gene matches: 10. The length of the CDR3 is 18 residues. CDR3 protein: CASSSDRDRGPGANVLTF. The CDR3 region has the DNA TGCGCCAGCAGCTCGGACAGGGATCGTGGCCCTGGGGCCAACGTCCTGACTTTC.

The V gene is TRBV27, the J gene TRBJ2-3, with 7 bases fitting TRBD1. Germline lookup yields CDR1 MNHEY and CDR2 SMNVEV (reference sequence). Losses at the gene ends were 8 bases for V and 7 bases for J; bases not matched to a gene: 15. The CDR3 is 15 residues long. DNA for the CDR3: TGTGCCAGCGGGGAGATTGGACAGGCATCCAATACGCAGTATTTT. Translated: CASGEIGQASNTQYF.

There are many counts of this clonotype. This chain connects TRBV4-1 to TRBJ2-5; TRBD2 matches at 13 bases. CDR3 size: 15 residues. V lost 4 bases, J lost 5 bases, and 4 bases stayed unmatched. Germline loops: CDR1 MGHRA, CDR2 YSYEKL. CDR3 sequence (DNA): TGCGCCAGCAGCCCCGGACTAGCGGGGGACGAGACCCAGTACTTC. Its translation: CASSPGLAGDETQYF.

The rearrangement uses TRBV28 and TRBJ1-6; the D is unclear. The V end was cut by 7 bases, the J end by 7 bases, with 14 bases between. The CDR3 totals 14 residues. CDR1 is MDHEN, CDR2 SYDVKM, per germline. The CDR3 nucleotides are TGTGCCAGCACCGGTACAAGTAACAATTCACCCCTCCACTTT. Its translation: CASTGTSNNSPLHF.

This clonotype was seen repeatedly, ten times or more. The V and J genes are TRBV18 and TRBJ1-1, with a weak D call TRBD1 (5 bases). Looked up from germline, CDR1 is KGHSH and CDR2 is LQKENI. Deletions cut 3 bases from V and 4 bases from J, with 12 bases between. This CDR3 region has 14 residues. The CDR3, as DNA: TGTGCCAGCTCACCCGTTGGGACTGGCACTGAAGCTTTCTTT. Translating it yields CASSPVGTGTEAFF.

This clonotype came up a few times. This sequence joins TRBV28 and TRBJ2-5; the D is unclear. Trimming took off 10 bases at V and 1 base at J, with 22 bases between the two ends. The CDR3 runs to 16 residues. Germline V lookup: CDR1 MDHEN, CDR2 SYDVKM. The CDR3 protein is CANRPLGKEIQETQYF. The DNA of the CDR3 is TGTGCCAACAGACCCCTGGGGAAGGAGATCCAAGAGACCCAGTACTTC.

This clonotype was recorded many times. This sequence joins TRBV20-1 and TRBJ2-7; D perhaps matches TRBD1 (6 bases). V lost 5 bases and J lost 6, with 20 bases in between. This CDR3 region has 14 residues. CDR1 and CDR2 (germline): DFQATT, SNEGSKA (reference sequence). The CDR3 region has the DNA TGCAGTGCTTCCAGGGACATCGTAATTCGCGAGCAGTACTTC. Its protein product is CSASRDIVIREQYF.

This clonotype was detected ten times or more. This chain's CDR3 is CASGFQGLVQPQHF. The CDR3 DNA sequence: TGTGCCAGCGGATTCCAGGGGCTCGTTCAGCCCCAGCATTTT. This chain uses TRBV6-1 with TRBJ1-5; perhaps TRBD1 as D (6 bases). Per the germline V gene, CDR1 is MNHNS and CDR2 is SASEGT. The length of the CDR3 is 14 residues. V was pared by 8 bases and J by 6 bases, with 17 bases between.

In its sample, this clonotype was seen many times. The CDR3 protein is CASSLVPGGYEQYF. DNA for the CDR3: TGCGCCAGCAGCTTGGTCCCGGGCGGATACGAGCAGTACTTC. The gene calls are TRBV5-1 and TRBJ2-7; D is unresolved. Trimming cost V 0 bases and J 4 bases, with 11 bases left between them. The V gene's germline CDR1 is SGHRS and CDR2 YFSETQ. The CDR3 totals 14 residues.

This clonotype was counted at least ten times. This chain connects TRBV12-3 or TRBV12-4 to TRBJ1-1; possible D gene TRBD1, 6 bases. V was clipped by 7 bases and J by 0 bases, with 9 bases between them. The CDR3 runs 13 residues. The CDR3 sequence: CASKGGLNTEAFF. CDR3 sequence (DNA): TGTGCCAGCAAGGGGGGCTTGAACACTGAAGCTTTCTTT.

This clonotype was counted only a few times. The genes are TRBV5-1 and TRBJ2-7, with D unclear. Trimming removed 5 bases at V and 3 bases at J, with 18 bases between. CDR3 length equals 15 residues. Germline lookup yields CDR1 SGHRS and CDR2 YFSETQ. The CDR3 sequence: CASRPCSLSGYEQYF. The CDR3 DNA reads TGCGCCAGCAGGCCCTGTAGTCTTTCTGGCTACGAGCAGTACTTC.

The V gene is TRBV9, the J gene TRBJ2-7; D might be TRBD1 (5 bases). The germline V gene encodes CDR1 SGDLS and CDR2 YYNGEE. This CDR3 has 15 amino acids. Trimming removed 0 bases from V and 7 bases from J, with 17 bases in between. The CDR3 coding sequence is TGTGCCAGCAGCGTAGCGACAGCTTCTCATTGGGAGCAGTACTTC. Its protein is CASSVATASHWEQYF. Variable domain in full (rest from reference TRBV9 and TRBJ2-7): DSGVTQTPKHLITATGQRVTLRCSPRSGDLSVYWYQQSLDQGLQFLIQYYNGEERAKGNILERFSAQQFPDLHSELNLSSLELGDSALYFCASSVATASHWEQYFGPGTRLTVT.

This clonotype was seen ten or more times. The CDR3 region has the DNA TGTGCCACCAGTGATTTGCCCGGGGAGCTGTTTTTT. As protein: CATSDLPGELFF. This chain connects TRBV24-1 to TRBJ2-2; no definite D call. Trimming pared 0 bases from V and 6 bases from J, leaving 1 base between. Germline V gene sequence: CDR1 KGHDR, CDR2 SFDVKD. CDR3 size: 12 residues.

This clonotype was seen a handful of times. The rearrangement joins TRBV19 to TRBJ1-1; D is unclear. V was shortened by 3 bases and J by 6 bases, with 8 bases between the two germline ends. This CDR3 contains 12 residues. Germline assignment: CDR1 LNHDA and CDR2 SQIVND (reference sequence). The CDR3 DNA reads as TGTGCCAGTAGTATGGGGTTCTCTGAAGCTTTCTTT. Amino acid sequence: CASSMGFSEAFF.

This clonotype was picked up a small number of times. The chain uses TRBV5-1 and TRBJ2-2; 10 nucleotides match TRBD2. The length of the CDR3 is 17 residues. The ends lost 0 bases at V and 9 bases at J; junction bases unmatched: 11. The V gene's germline CDR1 is SGHRS and CDR2 YFSETQ. The DNA of the CDR3 is TGCGCCAGCAGCTTGGCCCCCCAGCGGGGGGGCATATGGGAGCTGTTTTTT. This encodes CASSLAPQRGGIWELFF.

This clonotype occurred many times. The V gene is TRBV28, the J gene TRBJ2-7; 7 positions agree with TRBD2. The CDR3 is 16 residues long. V lost 10 bases and J lost 0; bases outside the gene matches: 15. Per germline, CDR1 MDHEN and CDR2 SYDVKM. CDR3 residues: CANTPPMGGGSYEQYF. CDR3 in DNA: TGTGCCAACACCCCTCCCATGGGCGGGGGCTCCTACGAGCAGTACTTC.

This clonotype occurred many times. The CDR3 DNA reads as TGCGCCAGCAGCTTGACCATAGCGGGGCCTAGCACAGATACGCAGTATTTT. Translated, it gives CASSLTIAGPSTDTQYF. The chain joins TRBV5-1 to TRBJ2-3; 8 positions match TRBD2. Germline V gene data show CDR1 as SGHRS and CDR2 as YFSETQ. The CDR3 is 17 residues long. V lost 1 base to trimming and J lost 0 bases; unmatched junction nucleotides: 7.

In this sample, this clonotype turned up a few times. This chain connects TRBV7-8 to TRBJ1-5; TRBD1 might be the D (5 bases). CDR1 is SGHVS, CDR2 FQNEAQ, per germline. Trimming stripped 5 bases from V and 2 bases from J, with 10 bases between. This CDR3 spans 14 amino acids. The CDR3 here is CASSTGSRNQPQHF. The CDR3 region has the DNA TGTGCCAGCAGCACAGGCAGCCGCAATCAGCCCCAGCATTTT.

In this sample, this clonotype turned up a few times. The V and J genes are TRBV7-9 and TRBJ2-2; D uncertain. The germline V gene encodes CDR1 SEHNR and CDR2 FQNEAQ (reference sequence). The CDR3 is 13 amino acids. V shed 5 bases and J shed 6 bases, with 10 bases lying between them. CDR3 loop: CASSRNNPGELFF. CDR3 in DNA: TGTGCCAGCAGCCGAAACAACCCCGGGGAGCTGTTTTTT. The variable domain in full, with the rest retrieved from reference TRBV7-9 and TRBJ2-2, is DTGVSQNPRHKITKRGQNVTFRCDPISEHNRLYWYRQTLGQGPEFLTYFQNEAQLEKSRLLSDRFSAERPKGSFSTLEIQRTEQGDSAMYLCASSRNNPGELFFGEGSRLTVL.

CDR3 nucleotide sequence: TGTGCCACCAGCAGAGATCTCCCGAGGGCGGGTAATTCACCCCTCCACTTT. Amino acid sequence: CATSRDLPRAGNSPLHF. The gene calls are TRBV15 and TRBJ1-6; D gene unclear. Trimming left V 0 bases short and J 6 bases short, with 15 bases between. The CDR3 totals 17 residues. Germline CDR1 is LNHNV and CDR2 is YYDKDF (reference sequence).

Turning to this clonotype: A junction end diverges from the germline sequence, so it may reflect a read error. The rearrangement joins TRBV28 to TRBJ1-2; possible D gene TRBD1, 5 bases. Germline assignment: CDR1 MDHEN and CDR2 SYDVKM. This CDR3 has 13 amino acids. Here the CDR3 DNA reads TGTGCCAGCAATTTAGGGGCAGGACCTGGCTACACCTTC. Translated: CASNLGAGPGYTF.

This clonotype was seen repeatedly, ten times or more. The chain recombines TRBV2 with TRBJ2-2, with D perhaps TRBD2 (5 bases). The CDR3 is made up of 14 amino acids. Germline CDR1 and CDR2: SNHLY and FYNNEI. The V end was cut by 8 bases, the J end by 5 bases, with 15 bases between. CDR3 sequence reads: CASRRHPGTGELFF. The CDR3 nucleotides are TGTGCCAGCCGTAGACACCCGGGGACCGGGGAGCTGTTTTTT.

The genes are TRBV10-3 and TRBJ2-1, with a possible D match to TRBD2 (5 bases). The V end was cut by 7 bases, the J end by 0 bases, with 7 bases between. CDR3 length equals 13 residues. Germline V gene data show CDR1 as ENHRY and CDR2 as SYGVKD. For the CDR3, the DNA is TGTGCCATCAAGGAGGTCTCCTACAATGAGCAGTTCTTC. Translation gives CAIKEVSYNEQFF.

In its sample, this clonotype was seen a few times. The chain links TRBV28 to TRBJ2-7, with D tentatively TRBD2 (6 bases). Trimming removed 9 bases from V and 1 base from J, with 16 bases in between. This CDR3 comprises 14 residues. Germline lookup yields CDR1 MDHEN and CDR2 SYDVKM. The CDR3 bases are TGTGCCAGTGTAACCGGGACTCCTTCCTACGAGCAGTACTTC. Its translation is CASVTGTPSYEQYF.